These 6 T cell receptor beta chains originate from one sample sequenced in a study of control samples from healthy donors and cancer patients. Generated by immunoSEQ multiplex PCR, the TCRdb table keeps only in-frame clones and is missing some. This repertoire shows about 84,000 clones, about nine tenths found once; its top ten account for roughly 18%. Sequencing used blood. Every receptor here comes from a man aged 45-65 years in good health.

The CDR3, as DNA: TGTGCCAGCAGCTTACAGGGGTCTAACTATGGCTACACCTTC. Encoded protein: CASSLQGSNYGYTF. The chain employs TRBV5-6 and TRBJ1-2; 7 bases are a match to TRBD1. V lost 2 bases and J lost 0; bases outside the gene matches: 1. Germline V gene lookup returns CDR1 SGHDT and CDR2 YYEEEE. The CDR3 is 14 amino acids.

CDR3 residues: CASSYGQEHPEAFF. As DNA, the CDR3 is TGTGCCAGCAGTTACGGACAGGAGCACCCCGAAGCTTTCTTT. V and J are TRBV6-6 and TRBJ1-1; TRBD1 matches at 7 bases. V gave up 2 bases and J gave up 8 bases; unmatched junction bases: 8. Germline CDR1 reads MNHNY; CDR2 reads SVGAGI (reference sequence). There are 14 residues in the CDR3.

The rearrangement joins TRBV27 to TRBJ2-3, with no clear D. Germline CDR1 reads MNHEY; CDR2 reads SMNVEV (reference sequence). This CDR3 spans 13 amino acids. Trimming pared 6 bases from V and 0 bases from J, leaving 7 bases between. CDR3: CASSLTSTDTQYF. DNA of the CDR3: TGTGCCAGCAGCCTGACCAGCACAGATACGCAGTATTTT.

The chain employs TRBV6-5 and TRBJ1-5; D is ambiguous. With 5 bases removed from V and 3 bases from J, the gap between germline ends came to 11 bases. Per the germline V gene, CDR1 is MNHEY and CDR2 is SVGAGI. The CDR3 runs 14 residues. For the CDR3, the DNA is TGTGCCAGCAGTACAGATTCTTCCAATCAGCCCCAGCATTTT. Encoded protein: CASSTDSSNQPQHF.

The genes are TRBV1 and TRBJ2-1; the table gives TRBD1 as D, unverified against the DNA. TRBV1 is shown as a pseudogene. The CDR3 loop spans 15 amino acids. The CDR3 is CTSNTSGTPYNEQFF. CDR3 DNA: TGCACCAGCAACACTTCCGGGACACCCTACAATGAGCAGTTCTTC.

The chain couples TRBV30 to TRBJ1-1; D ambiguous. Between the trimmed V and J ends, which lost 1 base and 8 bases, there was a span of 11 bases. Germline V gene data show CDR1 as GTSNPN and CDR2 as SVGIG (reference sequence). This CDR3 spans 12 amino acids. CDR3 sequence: CAWSAYGREAFF. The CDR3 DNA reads TGTGCCTGGAGTGCCTATGGGCGGGAAGCTTTCTTT.